Each of the 14 T cell receptor beta chains below was sequenced from the same sample in a study of CD8 T cells in ankylosing spondylitis. Study-level findings and limits: Characteristic, it appeared, of ankylosing spondylitis blood was a TCR beta motif of roughly 8 highly homologous variants.

These receptors have no known antigen. A single record per CDR3 protein comes from TCRdb applying MiXCR to the 5' RACE reads. The repertoire consists of about 440,000 distinct CDR3 sequences, with roughly 18% occurring once and the leading ten covering under 1.2%. Material for sequencing was blood, either unsorted or a sorted T cell fraction (not recorded which). The receptors were sampled from a male donor with ankylosing spondylitis.

The V and J genes are TRBV2 and TRBJ1-1; a possible D gene is TRBD1 (5 bases). CDR1 SNHLY and CDR2 FYNNEI come from the germline V gene. Trimming cost V 6 bases and J 0 bases, with 11 bases left between them. The CDR3 sequence is 14 residues long. This CDR3 reads CASSDREMNTEAFF. DNA of the CDR3: TGTGCCAGCAGCGACAGAGAAATGAACACTGAAGCTTTCTTT.

The CDR3 protein is CSARALLAGGLNEQFF. The CDR3 DNA is TGCAGTGCTAGAGCACTACTAGCGGGGGGCCTCAATGAGCAGTTCTTC. V is TRBV20-1 and J is TRBJ2-1; 12 positions match TRBD2. V shed 1 base, J shed 6 bases, and the junction held 7 bases outside the gene matches. The V gene's germline CDR1 is DFQATT and CDR2 SNEGSKA (reference sequence). The CDR3 is 16 amino acids.

The V gene is TRBV6-1, the J gene TRBJ1-5; possibly TRBD1 for D (5 bases). The CDR3 consists of 14 residues. Germline V gene sequence: CDR1 MNHNS, CDR2 SASEGT. The V end was cut by 7 bases, the J end by 3 bases, with 13 bases between. In nucleotides, the CDR3 is TGTGCCAGCACCTACGACAGCTCCAATCAGCCCCAGCATTTT. Its protein is CASTYDSSNQPQHF.

The chain employs TRBV6-5 and TRBJ1-1; D gene ambiguous. Trimming pared 0 bases from V and 5 bases from J, leaving 16 bases between. Germline V gives CDR1 MNHEY, CDR2 SVGAGI. There are 16 residues in the CDR3. CDR3 in amino acids: CASSYSYFLGQTEAFF. CDR3 sequence (DNA): TGTGCCAGCAGTTACTCGTATTTTTTGGGTCAGACTGAAGCTTTCTTT.

This clonotype was counted between two and nine times. The V gene is TRBV19, the J gene TRBJ1-5; the match to TRBD1 covers 7 bases. The CDR3 runs 15 residues. Germline-derived CDR1 and CDR2 are LNHDA and SQIVND (reference sequence). V dropped 3 bases and J dropped 6; count of bases not matched to a gene: 8. This chain's CDR3 is CASSMRGQIFQPQHF. The CDR3 nucleotides are TGTGCCAGTAGTATGAGGGGACAGATTTTTCAGCCCCAGCATTTT.

The rearrangement links TRBV7-9 to TRBJ1-4; D ambiguous. Germline V lookup: CDR1 SEHNR, CDR2 FQNEAQ (reference sequence). V was trimmed by 1 base and J by 0 bases, leaving 9 bases between them. This CDR3 comprises 16 residues. The CDR3: CASSLDQVSTNEKLFF. Here the CDR3 DNA reads TGTGCCAGCAGCTTAGATCAGGTTTCAACTAATGAAAAACTGTTTTTT.

This clonotype was found many times. The chain has TRBV29-1 and TRBJ2-7; tentative D call: TRBD2 (5 bases). CDR1 is SQVTM and CDR2 is ANQGSEA in the germline V gene. This CDR3 has 11 residues. Trimming stripped 5 bases from V and 4 bases from J, with 9 bases between. DNA for the CDR3: TGCAGCGTTAGGACTTCATACGAGCAGTACTTC. Its translation: CSVRTSYEQYF.

In this sample, this clonotype turned up a few times. The chain joins TRBV6-1 to TRBJ1-6; maybe TRBD1 (6 bases). The V and J ends lost 6 bases and 7 bases respectively, with 13 bases between them. This CDR3 spans 14 amino acids. Per germline, CDR1 MNHNS and CDR2 SASEGT. The CDR3 reads CASRVRGANSPLHF. The CDR3 DNA is TGTGCCAGCAGAGTCCGGGGGGCCAATTCACCCCTCCACTTT.

The chain uses TRBV28 and TRBJ2-1, with 13 bases that match TRBD2. Per the germline V gene, CDR1 is MDHEN and CDR2 is SYDVKM. Germline trimming cut 7 bases from V and 6 bases from J; bases unmatched to any gene: 9. The CDR3 totals 16 residues. CDR3 DNA: TGTGCCAGCACCCCGTCCCGACTAGCGGGAGGCAATGAGCAGTTCTTC. This encodes CASTPSRLAGGNEQFF.

This sequence joins TRBV20-1 and TRBJ1-6, with unresolved D. The CDR3 consists of 16 residues. CDR1 is DFQATT and CDR2 is SNEGSKA in the germline V gene (reference sequence). Trimming removed 2 bases from V and 4 bases from J, with 15 bases in between. The DNA for the CDR3 is TGCAGTGCTAGATTACCGCTTTCACCATATAATTCACCCCTCCACTTT. Translation: CSARLPLSPYNSPLHF.

This clonotype was picked up many times. The chain joins TRBV5-1 to TRBJ1-5; 8 nucleotides agree with TRBD1. Trimming cost V 1 base and J 4 bases; bases outside gene matches: 4. Germline-derived CDR1 and CDR2 are SGHRS and YFSETQ. The CDR3 loop spans 15 amino acids. The CDR3 is CASSLTGQENQPQHF. CDR3 coding DNA: TGCGCCAGCAGCTTGACGGGACAGGAGAATCAGCCCCAGCATTTT.

This clonotype was seen only a few times. This chain links TRBV5-6 with TRBJ2-5; weak D call: TRBD2 (6 bases). The V gene lost 8 bases and the J gene lost 0 bases, with 17 bases spanning the gap. Per the germline V gene, CDR1 is SGHDT and CDR2 is YYEEEE. The CDR3 is made up of 15 amino acids. CDR3 DNA sequence: TGTGCCAGTAGGACTACCGGGACCCACCAAGAGACCCAGTACTTC. Protein sequence: CASRTTGTHQETQYF.

V is TRBV7-8 and J is TRBJ1-4; D not resolved. Deletions cut 1 base from V and 10 bases from J, with 10 bases between. In germline, CDR1 is SGHVS, CDR2 FQNEAQ. The CDR3 runs to 13 residues. CDR3: CASSLGGRVKLFF. Written as DNA, the CDR3 is TGTGCCAGCAGCTTAGGGGGAAGGGTAAAACTGTTTTTT.

V is TRBV3-1 and J is TRBJ1-3; D gene uncertain. The CDR3 spans 12 residues. V was clipped by 3 bases and J by 3 bases, with 3 bases between them. Germline-derived CDR1 and CDR2 are LGHDT and YNNKEL (reference sequence). Here the CDR3 reads CASSHGGNTIYF. For the CDR3, the DNA is TGTGCCAGCAGCCATGGTGGAAACACCATATATTTT.